The 10 T cell receptor beta chains listed next were all sequenced from one sample in a study of blood T cells in healthy people across ages (dated by TCRdb to the mid-2010s). Library preparation used 5' RACE. Sequencing was carried out with an Illumina HiSeq 2500. A second PCR of roughly 6 to 11 cycles was run with a J-beta primer mix and a sample-barcoded 5' primer. TCRdb reworked the public reads: Q25 trimming with fastp, MiXCR clone assembly, productive beta chains retained. Here each entry gathers all rows of one CDR3 protein and keeps the most common genes and DNA. In all, the sample holds over 950,000 distinct CDR3 sequences, and 30% to 40% of those were seen once. The ten largest clonotypes hold around 13% of the sample. Sample: blood. These receptors came from a man between 18 and 29 years old in good health.

In this sample, this clonotype turned up a few times. The V call is TRBV7-2, the J call TRBJ1-2; 10 bases match TRBD1. The CDR3 is 16 residues long. Germline CDR1 is SGHTA and CDR2 is FQGNSA. Trimming removed 1 base from V and 4 bases from J; junction bases left unmatched: 6. In DNA, the CDR3 is TGTGCCAGCAGCTTAGGAGGGACAGGGGTTATCTATGGCTACACCTTC. This translates into CASSLGGTGVIYGYTF.

V gene TRBV2 combines with J gene TRBJ1-5; the D is unclear. CDR1 SNHLY and CDR2 FYNNEI come from the germline V gene. This CDR3 spans 16 amino acids. Trimming left V 7 bases short and J 6 bases short, with 22 bases between. The CDR3 sequence is CASIADPYEAGQPQHF. DNA of the CDR3: TGTGCCAGCATTGCCGATCCGTACGAAGCCGGTCAGCCCCAGCATTTT.

This clonotype was found a few times. The chain couples TRBV5-6 to TRBJ2-1; perhaps D is TRBD1 or TRBD2 (5 bases each). Germline-derived CDR1 and CDR2 are SGHDT and YYEEEE. The CDR3 runs 13 residues. V gave up 4 bases and J gave up 6 bases, with 11 bases separating them. The CDR3 DNA reads as TGTGCCAGCAGCCTAGGGACCCTCAATGAGCAGTTCTTC. Its protein product is CASSLGTLNEQFF. The full variable domain, with the rest looked up from reference TRBV5-6 and TRBJ2-1, is DAGVTQSPTHLIKTRGQQVTLRCSPKSGHDTVSWYQQALGQGPQFIFQYYEEEERQRGNFPDRFSGHQFPNYSSELNVNALLLGDSALYLCASSLGTLNEQFFGPGTRLTVL.

This clonotype was counted between two and nine times. This chain uses TRBV10-3 with TRBJ2-3; 9 bases are shared with TRBD1. Germline V gene lookup returns CDR1 ENHRY and CDR2 SYGVKD. V lost 0 bases to trimming and J lost 4 bases; unmatched junction nucleotides: 2. This CDR3 has 15 residues. The CDR3 DNA reads TGTGCCATCAGTGAGTCGAGACAGGGGGCAGATACGCAGTATTTT. Its translation: CAISESRQGADTQYF.

This clonotype was recorded once. At one boundary the junction diverges from the germline segment, which might be a read error. The chain links TRBV12-3 or TRBV12-4 to TRBJ1-2; D is unresolved. The CDR3 length is 15 residues. The CDR3 loop is CASTLRLGYVGGYTF. The DNA for the CDR3 is TGTGCCAGCACTTTAAGACTGGGATACGTGGGGGGCTACACCTTC.

The chain is built from TRBV20-1 and TRBJ1-2; D is possibly TRBD1 (5 bases). The CDR3 sequence is 14 residues long. Germline CDR1 DFQATT, CDR2 SNEGSKA (reference sequence). With 5 bases removed from V and 2 bases from J, the gap between germline ends came to 15 bases. The CDR3 here is CSAPDETENYGYTF. The DNA of the CDR3 is TGCAGTGCTCCCGATGAGACAGAAAACTATGGCTACACCTTC.

This clonotype came up many times. The rearrangement links TRBV12-3 or TRBV12-4 to TRBJ1-2; no clear D. This CDR3 has 13 amino acids. The V and J ends lost 7 bases and 6 bases respectively, with 15 bases between them. This chain's CDR3 is CASTEGYYDGYTF. In nucleotides, the CDR3 is TGTGCCAGCACCGAAGGGTATTACGATGGCTACACCTTC.

This sequence joins TRBV24-1 and TRBJ2-1; perhaps D is TRBD1 or TRBD2 (6 bases each). Trimming removed 0 bases from V and 13 bases from J, with 18 bases in between. The CDR3 totals 15 residues. Looked up from germline, CDR1 is KGHDR and CDR2 is SFDVKD. In nucleotides, the CDR3 is TGTGCCACCAGTGATTTGACCGGGGGCGGAGAGACCCAGTTCTTC. As protein: CATSDLTGGGETQFF.

The chain joins TRBV5-6 to TRBJ2-3; the D gene is possibly TRBD2 (6 bases). V was cut by 2 bases and J by 0 bases, with 13 bases left in between. CDR3 length: 16 amino acids. CDR1 SGHDT and CDR2 YYEEEE come from the germline V gene. Here the CDR3 DNA reads TGTGCCAGCAGCTTTCCGGGAGCTACTAGCACAGATACGCAGTATTTT. Translating gives CASSFPGATSTDTQYF.

The chain has TRBV4-3 and TRBJ1-2, with 7 nucleotides matching TRBD1. The junction had 6 bases not matched to a gene; V was cut back by 4 bases and J by 4 bases. Germline V gives CDR1 LGHNA, CDR2 YSLEER. The CDR3 covers 14 residues. The CDR3 sequence is CASSPAGTAYGYTF. CDR3 nucleotides: TGCGCCAGCAGCCCTGCCGGGACAGCCTATGGCTACACCTTC.